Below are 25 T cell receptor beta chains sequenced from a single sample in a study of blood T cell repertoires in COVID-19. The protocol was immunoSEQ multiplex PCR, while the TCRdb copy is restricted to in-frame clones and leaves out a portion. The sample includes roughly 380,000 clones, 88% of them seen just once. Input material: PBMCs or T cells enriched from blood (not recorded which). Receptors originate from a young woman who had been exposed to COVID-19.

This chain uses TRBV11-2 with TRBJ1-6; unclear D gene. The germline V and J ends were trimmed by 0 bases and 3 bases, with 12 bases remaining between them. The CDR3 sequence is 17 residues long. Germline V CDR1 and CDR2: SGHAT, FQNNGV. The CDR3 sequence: CASSLDFAALYNSPLHF. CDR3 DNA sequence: TGTGCCAGCAGCTTAGATTTTGCGGCCCTCTATAATTCACCCCTCCACTTT.

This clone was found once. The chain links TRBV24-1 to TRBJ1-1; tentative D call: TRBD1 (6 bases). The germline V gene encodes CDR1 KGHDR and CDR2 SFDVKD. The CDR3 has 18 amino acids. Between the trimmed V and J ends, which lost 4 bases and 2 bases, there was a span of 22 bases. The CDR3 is CATSDTARDTKENTEAFF. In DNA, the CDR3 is TGTGCCACCAGTGACACCGCCCGGGACACCAAGGAAAACACTGAAGCTTTCTTT.

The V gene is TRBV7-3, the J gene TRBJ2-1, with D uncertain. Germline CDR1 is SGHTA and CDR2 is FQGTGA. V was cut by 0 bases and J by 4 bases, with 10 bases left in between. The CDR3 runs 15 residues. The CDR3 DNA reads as TGTGCCAGCAGCTTAACCTCGCTAGGTTACAATGAGCAGTTCTTC. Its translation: CASSLTSLGYNEQFF. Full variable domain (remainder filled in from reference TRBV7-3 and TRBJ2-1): GAGVSQTPSNKVTEKGKYVELRCDPISGHTALYWYRQSLGQGPEFLIYFQGTGAADDSGLPNDRFFAVRPEGSVSTLKIQRTERGDSAVYLCASSLTSLGYNEQFFGPGTRLTVL.

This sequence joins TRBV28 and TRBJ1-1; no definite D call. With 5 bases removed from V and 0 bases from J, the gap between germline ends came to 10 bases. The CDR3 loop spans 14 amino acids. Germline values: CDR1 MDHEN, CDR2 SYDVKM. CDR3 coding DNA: TGTGCCAGCAGTACCGGGTCCATGAACACTGAAGCTTTCTTT. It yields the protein CASSTGSMNTEAFF.

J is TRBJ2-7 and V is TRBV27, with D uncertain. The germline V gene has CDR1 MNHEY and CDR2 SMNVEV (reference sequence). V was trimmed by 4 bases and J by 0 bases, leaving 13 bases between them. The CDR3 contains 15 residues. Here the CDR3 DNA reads TGTGCCAGCAGTTCCCTCAATTTCGGCTCCTACGAGCAGTACTTC. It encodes CASSSLNFGSYEQYF.

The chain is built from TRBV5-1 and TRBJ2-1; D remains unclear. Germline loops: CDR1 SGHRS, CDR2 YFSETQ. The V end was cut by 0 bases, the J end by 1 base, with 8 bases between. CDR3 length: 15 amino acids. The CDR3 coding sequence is TGCGCCAGCAGCTTGGCAGTGCAGTCCTACAATGAGCAGTTCTTC. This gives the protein CASSLAVQSYNEQFF.

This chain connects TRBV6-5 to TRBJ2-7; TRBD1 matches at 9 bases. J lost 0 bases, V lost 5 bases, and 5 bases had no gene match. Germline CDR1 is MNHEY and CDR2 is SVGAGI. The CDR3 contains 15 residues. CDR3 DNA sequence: TGTGCCAGCAGTAGGGGACAGGGCAGCTCCTACGAGCAGTACTTC. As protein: CASSRGQGSSYEQYF.

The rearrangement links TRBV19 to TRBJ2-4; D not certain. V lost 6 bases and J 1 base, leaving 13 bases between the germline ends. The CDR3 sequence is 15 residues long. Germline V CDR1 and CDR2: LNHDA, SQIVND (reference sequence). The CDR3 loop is CASRVASGAKNIQYF. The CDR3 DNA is TGTGCCAGTAGGGTGGCCTCCGGGGCCAAAAACATTCAGTACTTC.

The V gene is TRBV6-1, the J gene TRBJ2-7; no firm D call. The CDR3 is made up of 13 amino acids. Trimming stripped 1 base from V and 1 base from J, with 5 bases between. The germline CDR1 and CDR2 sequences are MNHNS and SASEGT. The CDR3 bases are TGTGCCAGCAGTGAAGGCGCGTCCTACGAGCAGTACTTC. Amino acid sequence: CASSEGASYEQYF.

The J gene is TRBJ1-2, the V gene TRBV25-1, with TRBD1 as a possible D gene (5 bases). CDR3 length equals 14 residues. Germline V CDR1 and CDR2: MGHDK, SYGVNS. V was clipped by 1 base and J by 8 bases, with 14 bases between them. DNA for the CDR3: TGTGCCAGCAGTGAATCCCACGCTGGGGGGGGCTACACCTTC. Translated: CASSESHAGGGYTF.

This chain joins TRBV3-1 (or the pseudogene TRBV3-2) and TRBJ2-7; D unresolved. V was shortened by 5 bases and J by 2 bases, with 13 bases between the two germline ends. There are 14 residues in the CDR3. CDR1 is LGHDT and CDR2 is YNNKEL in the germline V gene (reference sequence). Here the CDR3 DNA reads TGTGCCAGCAGCACCCATAACGGTCCCTACGAGCAGTACTTC. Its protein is CASSTHNGPYEQYF.

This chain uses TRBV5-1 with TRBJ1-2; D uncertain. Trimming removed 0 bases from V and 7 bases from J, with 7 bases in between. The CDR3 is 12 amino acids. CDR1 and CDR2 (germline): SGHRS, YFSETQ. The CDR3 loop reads CASSLVPGGYTF. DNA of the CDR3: TGCGCCAGCAGCTTGGTCCCCGGTGGCTACACCTTC.

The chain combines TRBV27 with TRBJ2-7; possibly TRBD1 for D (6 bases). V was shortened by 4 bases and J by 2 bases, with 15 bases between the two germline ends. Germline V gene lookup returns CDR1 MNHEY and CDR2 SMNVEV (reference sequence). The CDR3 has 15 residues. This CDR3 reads CASSSIDRRPYEQYF. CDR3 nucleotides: TGTGCCAGCAGTTCAATTGACAGGCGACCCTACGAGCAGTACTTC.

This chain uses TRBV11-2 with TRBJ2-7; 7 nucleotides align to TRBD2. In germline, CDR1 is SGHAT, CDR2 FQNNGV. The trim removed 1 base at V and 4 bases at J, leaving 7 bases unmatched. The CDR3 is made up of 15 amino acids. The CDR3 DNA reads TGTGCCAGCAGCTTAGTTGCGGGAGCCCAATACGAGCAGTACTTC. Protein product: CASSLVAGAQYEQYF.

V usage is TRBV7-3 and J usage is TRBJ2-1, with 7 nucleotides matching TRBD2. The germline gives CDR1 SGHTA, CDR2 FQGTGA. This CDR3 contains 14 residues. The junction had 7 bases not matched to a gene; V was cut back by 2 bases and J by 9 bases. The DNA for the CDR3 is TGTGCCAGCAGCTTAGGGCGGGAGAAGGGTGAGCAGTTCTTC. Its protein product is CASSLGREKGEQFF.

CDR3 sequence reads: CASSFPGGGQPQHF. The CDR3, as DNA: TGTGCCAGCAGTTTCCCGGGGGGTGGTCAGCCCCAGCATTTT. The chain uses TRBV28 and TRBJ1-5, with D perhaps matching TRBD1 (5 bases). From germline, CDR1 is MDHEN and CDR2 SYDVKM. Trimming shortened V by 3 bases and J by 6 bases, and 12 bases separated the two germline ends. There are 14 residues in the CDR3.

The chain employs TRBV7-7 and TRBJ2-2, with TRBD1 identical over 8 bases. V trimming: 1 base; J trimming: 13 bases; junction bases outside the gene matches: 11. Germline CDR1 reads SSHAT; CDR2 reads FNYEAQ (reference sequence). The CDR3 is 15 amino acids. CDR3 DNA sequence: TGTGCCAGCAGCTTAGAGGTTTCAGGGGGCGCGGGGCTGTTTTTT. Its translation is CASSLEVSGGAGLFF.

The CDR3 is CAIRVAGGTGELFF. As DNA, the CDR3 is TGTGCCATCAGGGTAGCGGGCGGCACCGGGGAGCTGTTTTTT. This chain connects TRBV10-3 to TRBJ2-2, with 7 nucleotides matching TRBD2. Germline CDR1 reads ENHRY; CDR2 reads SYGVKD. Losses at the gene ends were 6 bases for V and 4 bases for J; bases not matched to a gene: 5. The CDR3 totals 14 residues.

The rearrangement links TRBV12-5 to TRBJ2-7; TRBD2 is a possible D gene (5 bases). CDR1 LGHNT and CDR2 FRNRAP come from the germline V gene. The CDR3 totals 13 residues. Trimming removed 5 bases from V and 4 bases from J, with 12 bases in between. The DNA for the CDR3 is TGTGCTAGTGGTCCCGGACTCTCTTACGAGCAGTACTTC. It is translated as CASGPGLSYEQYF.

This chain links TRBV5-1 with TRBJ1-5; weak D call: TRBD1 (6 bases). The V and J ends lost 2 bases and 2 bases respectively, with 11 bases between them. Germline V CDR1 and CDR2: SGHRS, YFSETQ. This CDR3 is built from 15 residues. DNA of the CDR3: TGCGCCAGCAGCTTCACAGGGATGGGCAATCAGCCCCAGCATTTT. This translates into CASSFTGMGNQPQHF.

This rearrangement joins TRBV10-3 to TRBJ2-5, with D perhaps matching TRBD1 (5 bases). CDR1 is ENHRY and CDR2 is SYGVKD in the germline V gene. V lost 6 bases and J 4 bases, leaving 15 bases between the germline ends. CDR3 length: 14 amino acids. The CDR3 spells CAISQAGSRETQYF. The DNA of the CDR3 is TGTGCCATCAGCCAAGCAGGGTCGAGAGAGACCCAGTACTTC.

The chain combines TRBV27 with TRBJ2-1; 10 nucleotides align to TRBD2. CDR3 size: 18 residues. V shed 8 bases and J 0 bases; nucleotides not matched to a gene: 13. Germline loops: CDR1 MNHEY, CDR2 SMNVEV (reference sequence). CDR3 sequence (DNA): TGTGCCAGCCAAACTAGCGGGGTTCCCTTAAGCTCCTACAATGAGCAGTTCTTC. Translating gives CASQTSGVPLSSYNEQFF.

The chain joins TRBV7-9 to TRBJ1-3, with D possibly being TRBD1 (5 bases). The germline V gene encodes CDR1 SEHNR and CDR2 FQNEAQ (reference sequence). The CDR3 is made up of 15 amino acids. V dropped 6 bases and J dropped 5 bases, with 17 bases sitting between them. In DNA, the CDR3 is TGTGCCAGCAGTCGCGGCGAGGGGAGGAGAAACACCATATATTTT. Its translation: CASSRGEGRRNTIYF. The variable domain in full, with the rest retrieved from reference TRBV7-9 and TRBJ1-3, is DTGVSQNPRHKITKRGQNVTFRCDPISEHNRLYWYRQTLGQGPEFLTYFQNEAQLEKSRLLSDRFSAERPKGSFSTLEIQRTEQGDSAMYLCASSRGEGRRNTIYFGEGSWLTVV.

CDR3 in DNA: TGTGCCAGCAGCTTAGTGGCCCAGCGGGCCACCGGGGAGCTGTTTTTT. Protein sequence: CASSLVAQRATGELFF. The chain employs TRBV7-6 and TRBJ2-2; D may be TRBD2 (6 bases). CDR1 is SGHVS and CDR2 is FNYEAQ in the germline V gene. The CDR3 has 16 amino acids. Trimming shortened V by 1 base and J by 4 bases, and 13 bases separated the two germline ends.

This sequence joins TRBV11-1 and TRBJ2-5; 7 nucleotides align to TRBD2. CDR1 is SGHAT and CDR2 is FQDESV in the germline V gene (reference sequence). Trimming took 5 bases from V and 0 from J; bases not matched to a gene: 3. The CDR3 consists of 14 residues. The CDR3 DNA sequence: TGTGCCAGCAGCCAAACTAGCGACCAAGAGACCCAGTACTTC. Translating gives CASSQTSDQETQYF.